This paragraph covers one T cell receptor beta chain sequence. This sample was taken from a study of CD8 T cells in Susac syndrome. Random hexamers were used to reverse transcribe 0.5 to 1 ug of RNA. TCRdb independently ran MiXCR on the immunoSEQ multiplex PCR reads; one entry per CDR3 protein. Of about 300,000 distinct CDR3 sequences detected, about 92% appear once; the ten largest clones hold about 0.07%. Germline CDR1 reads DFQATT; CDR2 reads SNEGSKA (reference sequence). Trimming at V came to 0 bases and at J to 5 bases, leaving 14 bases not matched to a gene. The length of the CDR3 is 17 residues. The authors carried out high-throughput sequencing of TCR beta. They applied it to CD8+ and CD4+ T cells obtained from blood. Relapsing-remitting disease, either stable or active, was present in the treatment-naive patients who were the multiple sclerosis controls.

The sequencing sample was made of CD4+ T cells from PBMCs. This clonotype was sampled from a human donor with multiple sclerosis. The chain combines TRBV20-1 with TRBJ2-5; 8 nucleotides align to TRBD1. The CDR3 nucleotides read TGCAGTGCTAGAGATCCTAGACAGGGGACCTTTGGGGAGACCCAGTACTTC. Translation: CSARDPRQGTFGETQYF.